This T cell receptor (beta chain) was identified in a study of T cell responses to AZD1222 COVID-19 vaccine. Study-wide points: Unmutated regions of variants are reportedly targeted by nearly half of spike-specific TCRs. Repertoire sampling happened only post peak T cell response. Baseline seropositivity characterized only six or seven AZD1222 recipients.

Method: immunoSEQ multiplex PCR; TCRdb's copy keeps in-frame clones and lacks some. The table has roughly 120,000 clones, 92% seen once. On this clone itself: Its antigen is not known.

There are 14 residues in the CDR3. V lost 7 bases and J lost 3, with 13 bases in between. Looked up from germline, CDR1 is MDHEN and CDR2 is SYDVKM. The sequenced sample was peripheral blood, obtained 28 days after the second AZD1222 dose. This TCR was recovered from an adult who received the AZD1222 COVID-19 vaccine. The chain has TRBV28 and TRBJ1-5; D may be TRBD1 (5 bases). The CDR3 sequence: CASISGHPNQPQHF. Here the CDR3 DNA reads TGTGCCAGCATTAGTGGACATCCCAATCAGCCCCAGCATTTT.